Listed here are 9 T cell receptor beta chains from one sample, sequenced in a study of graft-versus-host responses after intestinal transplantation. Using immunoSEQ multiplex PCR, the repertoire was profiled, and TCRdb retains in-frame clones only, with some absent. The sample consists of about 110,000 clones, about nine tenths of them appearing once. Their antigen targets remain unknown. The sequencing here drew on unstimulated CD4+ T cells sorted from spleen or lymph node cells, taken before transplant. All receptors derive from a human donor who was the organ donor for an intestinal transplant.

The chain has TRBV27 and TRBJ1-5; 7 bases line up with TRBD1. Germline loops: CDR1 MNHEY, CDR2 SMNVEV (reference sequence). This CDR3 spans 13 amino acids. V trimming: 2 bases; J trimming: 6 bases; junction bases outside the gene matches: 1. As DNA, the CDR3 is TGTGCCAGCAGTTTAGACAGGGCTCAGCCCCAGCATTTT. Its protein product is CASSLDRAQPQHF.

This clone was picked up one time. The V and J genes are TRBV6-1 and TRBJ1-5; 8 bases agree with TRBD1. The germline CDR1 and CDR2 sequences are MNHNS and SASEGT. The CDR3 spans 15 residues. The V and J ends lost 5 bases and 1 base, in that order; junction bases with no gene match: 4. The CDR3 protein is CASSPTGGSNQPQHF. The CDR3 DNA is TGTGCCAGCAGTCCTACAGGGGGAAGCAATCAGCCCCAGCATTTT.

This chain connects TRBV2 to TRBJ1-1; D may be TRBD1 (5 bases). This CDR3 is 12 amino acids long. Germline loops: CDR1 SNHLY, CDR2 FYNNEI. Between the trimmed V and J ends, which lost 8 bases and 4 bases, there was a span of 11 bases. The CDR3 protein is CASGGDFTEAFF. The CDR3, as DNA: TGTGCCAGCGGGGGGGATTTCACTGAAGCTTTCTTT.

This chain uses TRBV7-6 with TRBJ1-2, with no clear D. There are 14 residues in the CDR3. The germline gives CDR1 SGHVS, CDR2 FNYEAQ. Deletions cut 1 base from V and 4 bases from J, with 10 bases between. The CDR3, as DNA: TGTGCCAGCAGCTTAGATGTCGGGTTCTATGGCTACACCTTC. As protein: CASSLDVGFYGYTF.

The chain is built from TRBV19 and TRBJ1-6; TRBD1 is a possible D gene (6 bases). V lost 3 bases, J lost 11 bases, and 14 bases lay in between. This CDR3 region has 14 residues. Germline V gives CDR1 LNHDA, CDR2 SQIVND (reference sequence). In nucleotides, the CDR3 is TGTGCCAGTAGTATCGGTAGGGGGGAAGCACCCCTCCACTTT. Its protein product is CASSIGRGEAPLHF.

This rearrangement joins TRBV2 to TRBJ1-6; D possibly corresponds to TRBD1 (6 bases). Germline CDR1 reads SNHLY; CDR2 reads FYNNEI. Between the trimmed V and J ends, which lost 5 bases and 6 bases, there was a span of 11 bases. This CDR3 is 14 amino acids long. CDR3 sequence (DNA): TGTGCCAGCAGTCGACAGGTCGGTAATTCACCCCTCCACTTT. Its protein product is CASSRQVGNSPLHF.

The J gene is TRBJ2-5, the V gene TRBV12-1; TRBD1, the D gene given by the table, was not confirmed from the DNA. The DNA end is a closer match to TRBJ2-7, so the J assignment may be wrong. TRBV12-1 is given as a pseudogene. This CDR3 contains 15 residues. CDR3 sequence reads: CASSSGQRLSYEQYF. CDR3 bases: TGTGCCAGCAGCTCTGGACAGCGGCTCTCCTACGAGCAGTACTTC.

The sample holds one count of this clone. V gene TRBV30 combines with J gene TRBJ1-4; no firm D call. CDR1 is GTSNPN and CDR2 is SVGIG in the germline V gene (reference sequence). The CDR3 extends over 14 amino acids. V dropped 0 bases and J dropped 0 bases, with 5 bases sitting between them. As DNA, the CDR3 is TGTGCCTGGAGTGTATACGCAACTAATGAAAAACTGTTTTTT. Its translation: CAWSVYATNEKLFF.

Comment on this clone: Other nucleotide sequences in the sample specify the same CDR3. The V call is TRBV11-2, the J call TRBJ2-7; D remains ambiguous. The CDR3 totals 12 residues. V was cut by 0 bases and J by 3 bases, with 3 bases left in between. Germline loops: CDR1 SGHAT, CDR2 FQNNGV. The chain's CDR3 is CASSLDRYEQYF. The CDR3 DNA reads TGTGCCAGCAGCTTAGATCGCTACGAGCAGTACTTC.